This is a list of T cell receptor beta chains from one sample in a study of identical twins. MiXCR, applied by TCRdb to the 5' RACE reads, yields one record per CDR3 protein. The sample includes 500,000 to 550,000 distinct CDR3 sequences, around 20% of them seen just once. This same sample was also taken into another study, of T cells expressing NK-cell markers.

The sample consisted of CD4+ T cells sorted from blood. The receptors here all came from a woman aged 18-29 years in good health. Each CDR3 is given without its conserved first and last residue. Clone size, where shown, is once, few, many, or a class for clones that have expanded.

cdr3_length	v_call	clone_size	cdr3_aa
8	TRBV20-1	-	SASGLGYT
14	TRBV20-1	-	SASQRGITSTDTQY
13	TRBV20-1	few	SASQQRRLNSPLH
14	TRBV20-1	few	SARVAEGPSYNEQF
8	TRBV27	once	ASSSPDSQ
13	TRBV18	-	ASSTSSGGTDTQY
12	TRBV7-9	-	ASSLSAGAQRRH
11	TRBV29-1	many	SARQGANTEAF
12	TRBV12-3/TRBV12-4	-	ASSQGGSGKTQY
12	TRBV7-2	-	ASSFGGFNSPLH
11	TRBV20-1	-	SASGEAGSGYT
12	TRBV20-1	-	SASRGQKGNTIY
13	TRBV7-2	-	ASYRTTSGTGELF
17	TRBV12-3/TRBV12-4	few	ASSSPLGSGGQGTDTQY
9	TRBV20-1	many	TLGGRHEQF
14	TRBV5-1	many	ASSLMGLDRPDTQY
18	TRBV6-2/TRBV6-3	-	ASSSMTSGGLSSLQETQY
14	TRBV6-7	-	ASSYLGTSGYNEQF
9	TRBV10-3	few	AISDGGPQH
11	TRBV21-1	-	ASITRDRAEQY
17	TRBV6-2/TRBV6-3	few	ASSYRGRRISEAPPEAF
14	TRBV7-2	few	ASSDRGRITYNEQF
15	TRBV5-6	few	ASSRTRIGLGPYEQY
13	TRBV20-1	few	SAREVRYQGNEQY
10	TRBV9	-	ASSRGIGELF
11	TRBV29-1	few	SASGVGDTEAF
14	TRBV9	many	ASSALTSGGAGTQY
11	TRBV6-6	few	AGSDRSLYEQY
15	TRBV6-2/TRBV6-3	-	ASSLRGLAGYTDTQY
13	TRBV6-4	many	ASSSSSGGSNEQF
14	TRBV7-9	-	ASSHPPGPSYNEQF
12	TRBV5-1	once	ASSMGGLYNEQF
15	TRBV20-1	-	SARDLRGIQPYNEQF
13	TRBV2	few	ASSGQGASTGELF
14	TRBV5-1	few	ASSPTTSATYNEQF
11	TRBV10-3	few	AISGSRNQPQH
11	TRBV18	-	ASSTTGVETQY
17	TRBV27	once	ASSSLRSGSKISNQPQH
12	TRBV9	once	ASSSRLYSYEQY
13	TRBV11-2	few	ASSFGGPRGETQY
13	TRBV3-1	-	ASSQVGGIFNEQY
11	TRBV5-1	few	ASSFARETEQY
13	TRBV5-5	-	ASSRDSLTSQTQY
13	TRBV20-1	many	SASSDRGFWETQY
13	TRBV29-1	-	SVGGTSGGRDEQF
12	TRBV7-2	few	ASSFRQGTTEAF